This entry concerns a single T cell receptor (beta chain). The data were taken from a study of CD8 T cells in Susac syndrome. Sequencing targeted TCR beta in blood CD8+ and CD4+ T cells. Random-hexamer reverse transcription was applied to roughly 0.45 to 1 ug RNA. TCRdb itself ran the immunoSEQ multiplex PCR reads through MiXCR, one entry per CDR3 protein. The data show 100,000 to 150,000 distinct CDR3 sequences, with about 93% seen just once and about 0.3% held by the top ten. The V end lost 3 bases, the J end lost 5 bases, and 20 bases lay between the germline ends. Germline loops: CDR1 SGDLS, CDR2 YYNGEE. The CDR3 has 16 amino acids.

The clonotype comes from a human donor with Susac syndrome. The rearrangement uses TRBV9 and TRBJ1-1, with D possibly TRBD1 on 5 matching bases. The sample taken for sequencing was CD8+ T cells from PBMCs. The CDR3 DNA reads TGTGCCAGCAGCGCCCGGGACTCAAAGATGGAGACTGAAGCTTTCTTT. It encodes CASSARDSKMETEAFF.